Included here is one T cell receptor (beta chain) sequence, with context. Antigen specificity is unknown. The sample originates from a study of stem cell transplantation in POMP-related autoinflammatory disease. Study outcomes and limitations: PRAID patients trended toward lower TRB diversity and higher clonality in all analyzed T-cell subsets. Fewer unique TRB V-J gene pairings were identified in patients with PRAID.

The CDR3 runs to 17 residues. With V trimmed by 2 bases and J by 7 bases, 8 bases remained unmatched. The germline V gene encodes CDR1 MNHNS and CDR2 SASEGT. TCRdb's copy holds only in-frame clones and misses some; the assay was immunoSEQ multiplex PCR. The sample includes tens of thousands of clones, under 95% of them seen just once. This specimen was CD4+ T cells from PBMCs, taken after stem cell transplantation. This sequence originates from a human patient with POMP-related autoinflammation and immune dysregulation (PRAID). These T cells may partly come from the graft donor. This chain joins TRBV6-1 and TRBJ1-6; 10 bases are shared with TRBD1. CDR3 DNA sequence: TGTGCCAGCAGTGAACTTGACAGGGGGCTTTTCAATTCACCCCTCCACTTT. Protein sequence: CASSELDRGLFNSPLHF.